This T cell receptor (beta chain) was identified in a study of response to subunit inactivated influenza vaccine. CDR3 length equals 12 residues. Trimming took 7 bases from V and 6 from J, leaving 11 bases between them. Germline values: CDR1 SGHTA, CDR2 FQGNSA. General study points: Authors suggested few new T cells are recruited by each seasonal influenza vaccination.

TCRdb used MiXCR to reprocess the RT-PCR reads, holding one entry per CDR3 protein. The data show roughly 760,000 distinct CDR3 sequences, 21% seen once. This clonotype is a singleton in its sample. Its matching antigen is unknown. This specimen consisted of PBMCs from blood, obtained 4 to 6 days after vaccination. The TCR originated in a man in his fifties who received an inactivated influenza vaccine. The chain is built from TRBV7-2 and TRBJ2-3, with no clear D. The CDR3 here is CASNYRADTQYF. The CDR3 nucleotides read TGTGCCAGCAACTACCGGGCGGATACGCAGTATTTT.